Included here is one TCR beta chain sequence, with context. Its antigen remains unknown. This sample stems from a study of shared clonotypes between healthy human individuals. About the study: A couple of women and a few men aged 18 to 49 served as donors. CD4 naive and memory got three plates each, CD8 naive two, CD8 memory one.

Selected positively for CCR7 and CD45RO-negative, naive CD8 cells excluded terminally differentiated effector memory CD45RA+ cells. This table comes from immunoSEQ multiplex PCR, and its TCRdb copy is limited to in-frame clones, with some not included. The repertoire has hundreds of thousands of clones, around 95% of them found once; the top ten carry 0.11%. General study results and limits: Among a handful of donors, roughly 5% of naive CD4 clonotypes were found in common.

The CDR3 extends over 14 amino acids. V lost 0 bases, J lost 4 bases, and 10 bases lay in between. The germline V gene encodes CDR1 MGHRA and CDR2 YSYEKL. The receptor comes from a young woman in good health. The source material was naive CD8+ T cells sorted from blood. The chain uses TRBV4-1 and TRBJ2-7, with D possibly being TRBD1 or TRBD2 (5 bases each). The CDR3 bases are TGCGCCAGCAGCCAAGATCTATGGGGGTACGAGCAGTACTTC. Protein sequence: CASSQDLWGYEQYF.